This entry describes one T cell receptor (beta chain). The antigen remains undetermined. Repertoires were generated with immunoSEQ multiplex PCR, while TCRdb's copy carries only in-frame clones and drops some. The sample has some 120,000 clones; approximately 92% are singletons. There are 17 residues in the CDR3. Per germline, CDR1 SGHRS and CDR2 YFSETQ. V lost 1 base to trimming and J lost 0 bases, with 14 bases between them. These data belong to a study of T cell responses to AZD1222 COVID-19 vaccine. Study in general: Investigators merged groups given second doses at roughly 4 or roughly 12 weeks.

Overall study results and limits: Researchers report vaccine-associated CD4 TCRs spanning spike, with dominance at 160-218 and 743-854. The study found Spike-specific TCR breadth and depth rose after two AZD1222 doses. Among AZD1222 vaccinees, only five or six were seropositive at baseline.

The sequence was obtained from an adult in good health. The sample here was peripheral blood, taken on day 0 of AZD1222 vaccination. This chain uses TRBV5-1 with TRBJ2-4; tentative D call: TRBD2 (5 bases). The CDR3 loop reads CASSLSGVRLAKNIQYF. In nucleotides, the CDR3 is TGCGCCAGCAGCTTGTCCGGGGTCCGACTAGCCAAAAACATTCAGTACTTC.